This T cell receptor (beta chain) derives from a study of CD8+CD57+ T cells in acquired aplastic anemia. Whole-study context: Sorted cells (CD4+ and CD8+) yielded DNA amounts that averaged about 3.1 ug. Findings of the study overall: Found in both controls and patients were about 30 CD8+ CDR3 sequences. Patients and controls were not found to differ significantly in CD8+ Simpson's diversity.

This clonotype showed up just once. The antigen is not known. CDR3 and TCR beta VDJ profiling relied on a genomic DNA template. MiXCR was run by TCRdb on the reads, yielding one entry per CDR3 protein. The sample has 50,000 or so distinct CDR3 sequences, around 57% seen once. The CDR3 contains 13 residues. The germline CDR1 and CDR2 sequences are SQVTM and ANQGSEA. V was trimmed by 1 base and J by 4 bases, leaving 10 bases between them. Previously, flow cytometry had revealed CD8+CD57+ cell expansion in the patients chosen for sequencing. Each patient gave a blood sample that was collected before any therapy had been received.

This receptor was obtained from a human donor with aplastic anemia. The chain joins TRBV29-1 to TRBJ1-1, with D maybe TRBD1 (5 bases). Sequencing used sorted CD4+, CD8+, or CD8+CD57+ T cells (not recorded which) from PBMCs. The CDR3 reads CSVEGGLGTEAFF. In nucleotides, the CDR3 is TGCAGCGTTGAAGGGGGCTTGGGCACTGAAGCTTTCTTT.